The rows below give T cell receptor beta chains drawn from one sample of a study of blood T cells in healthy people across ages. MiXCR was run by TCRdb on the 5' RACE reads, yielding one entry per CDR3 protein. The sample records over 600,000 distinct CDR3 sequences, under 25% being singletons. Sequenced: blood. The receptors shown here come from a man aged 70-80 years in good health. The conserved cysteine and the conserved F or W are not part of the CDR3 here.

V gene: TRBV6-5
CDR3 protein: ASSTGTGLYNEQF

V gene: TRBV4-1
CDR3 protein: ASSQVSWASNYEQY

V gene: TRBV7-9
CDR3 protein: ASSSPDNRPYNEQF

V gene: TRBV3-1
CDR3 protein: ASSQWEILMANTGELF

V gene: TRBV7-8
CDR3 protein: ASSLKTLHTDTQY

V gene: TRBV6-6
CDR3 protein: ASRQGQGARVETQY

V gene: TRBV12-3/TRBV12-4
CDR3 protein: ASSFRPGSTDTQY

V gene: TRBV7-8
CDR3 protein: ASSLGDSGTDTQY

V gene: TRBV10-3
CDR3 protein: AISEGLAGGETQY

V gene: TRBV29-1
CDR3 protein: SVEVTADQPQH

V gene: TRBV11-2
CDR3 protein: ASSLRTQGLSYQETQY

V gene: TRBV5-1
CDR3 protein: ASSPGGAGEVEQY

V gene: TRBV20-1
CDR3 protein: SASMDRDTGELF

V gene: TRBV7-2
CDR3 protein: ASSLGGTSGPYEQY

V gene: TRBV20-1
CDR3 protein: SARDQRENIQY

V gene: TRBV10-3
CDR3 protein: AIRRTTGSYEQY

V gene: TRBV28
CDR3 protein: ASSSGTRGTDTQY

V gene: TRBV20-1
CDR3 protein: SASGLAGETQY

V gene: TRBV7-2
CDR3 protein: ASSAPGTSGKETQY

V gene: TRBV5-1
CDR3 protein: ASSLSTSAGGETQY

V gene: TRBV24-1
CDR3 protein: ATSDPTSSSGRTGELF

V gene: TRBV9
CDR3 protein: ASSVGTPTIGYT

V gene: TRBV29-1
CDR3 protein: SSRDGGSETQY

V gene: TRBV20-1
CDR3 protein: SASSTRRGNEQF

V gene: TRBV2
CDR3 protein: ASTTDGIRSGNTIY

V gene: TRBV11-1
CDR3 protein: ASSLGAGLYNEQF

V gene: TRBV7-2
CDR3 protein: ASSLARASGYNEQF

V gene: TRBV20-1
CDR3 protein: SSRDRKVSYNEQF

V gene: TRBV9
CDR3 protein: ASSDYKSSTDTQY

V gene: TRBV7-2
CDR3 protein: ASSLERDSPLH

V gene: TRBV10-3
CDR3 protein: AIRPAGRNNSPLH

V gene: TRBV12-3/TRBV12-4
CDR3 protein: ASRGTVAAGTQY

V gene: TRBV12-3/TRBV12-4
CDR3 protein: ASSFGANQPQH

V gene: TRBV4-3
CDR3 protein: ASSQGAGGTEQY

V gene: TRBV7-2
CDR3 protein: ASSSEGQYNSPLH

V gene: TRBV20-1
CDR3 protein: SVPRRRETYEQY

V gene: TRBV28
CDR3 protein: ASSLVGQGGLFQY

V gene: TRBV4-1
CDR3 protein: ASSQGYGGAETEAF

V gene: TRBV5-1
CDR3 protein: ASSFLVSGLGDTQY

V gene: TRBV3-1
CDR3 protein: ASSQEGVSGSYEQY

V gene: TRBV6-2/TRBV6-3
CDR3 protein: ASSNSRETQY

V gene: TRBV29-1
CDR3 protein: SVGWAHEQY

V gene: TRBV2
CDR3 protein: ASSYKDRGNEQF

V gene: TRBV4-1
CDR3 protein: ASSQDETVEKLF

V gene: TRBV15
CDR3 protein: ATSRGTSGQETQY

V gene: TRBV18
CDR3 protein: ASSPLMKNEQF

V gene: TRBV6-5
CDR3 protein: ASSYSGASSYNEQF

V gene: TRBV4-1
CDR3 protein: ASSQGVAGGSSYEQY

V gene: TRBV14
CDR3 protein: ASSLSVISGRATYEQY

V gene: TRBV20-1
CDR3 protein: SARFGGNGELF

V gene: TRBV25-1
CDR3 protein: ASSPLDRGAYEQY

V gene: TRBV11-1
CDR3 protein: ASSYGTDGEQY

V gene: TRBV20-1
CDR3 protein: SARSGSGETQY

V gene: TRBV2
CDR3 protein: ASRKEGAVTGELF